This T cell receptor beta chain was identified in a study of cytomegalovirus exposure and HLA in healthy donors. As concerns this clone: Antigen unknown.

V was shortened by 4 bases and J by 4 bases, with 11 bases between the two germline ends. The CDR3 covers 12 residues. Germline CDR1 and CDR2: SQVTM and ANQGSEA. The study, taken as a whole, reports: The authors listed some 160 TCR beta chains as cytomegalovirus-associated.

The assay was immunoSEQ multiplex PCR, and TCRdb's table has in-frame clones only and misses some. The table shows 150,000 to 200,000 clones, with more than 65% occurring only once. The specimen sequenced was PBMCs. The TCR was taken from a woman aged 25 to 39 in good health and CMV-seropositive. V usage is TRBV29-1 and J usage is TRBJ2-7, with D uncertain. CDR3 protein: CSVASPKYEQYF. For the CDR3, the DNA is TGCAGCGTTGCAAGCCCAAAGTACGAGCAGTACTTC.